This T cell receptor beta chain was recovered during a study of neurological immune-mediated disorders. Study observations and caveats: No sharing of CDR3 amino acid sequences was observed among expanded clones across subjects, suggesting private repertoires in all groups.

In the case of this clonotype: No antigen is known for it.

5'RACE with 10-nucleotide random UMIs produced the cDNA. MiXCR, run by TCRdb on the 5' RACE reads, gives a single entry per CDR3 protein. The sample has more than 15,000 distinct CDR3 sequences, 12% to 15% seen once; the top ten hold 7.8%. The sorted libraries started from around 1 million CD4+ or CD8+ T cells. Sequenced input: CD4+ T cells from blood. The TCR comes from an older woman with HTLV-1-associated myelopathy (HAM/TSP).

The CDR3 bases are TGTGCCAGCCGACGACTAGCGGGGGGGCGCGATGAGCAGTTCTTC. Its protein is CASRRLAGGRDEQFF. This chain joins TRBV27 and TRBJ2-1; TRBD2 aligns across 14 bases. Per the germline V gene, CDR1 is MNHEY and CDR2 is SMNVEV (reference sequence). The J segment lost 8 bases and the V segment lost 8 bases, leaving 8 bases of the junction unmatched. This CDR3 contains 15 residues.